The clone carrying this T cell receptor (beta chain) has more than one count but fewer than ten. Its antigen remains unknown. This sample was included in a study of cytomegalovirus exposure and HLA in healthy donors. Study-wide results and caveats: Most TCR beta V segments were productive about 87% or about 30% of the time in an earlier analysis.

This PCR relied on a set of 60 Vbeta primers and 13 Jbeta primers. Study processing details: Approximately 78 million unique TCR beta chains, roughly 11 million of them shared, were counted by a later analysis. TCRdb keeps only in-frame clones here, not all; method: immunoSEQ multiplex PCR. That table furnishes V, J and clone size, whereas the DNA furnished D and trimming. This sample carries 90,000 to 95,000 clones, around 78% of them seen once, and the ten largest clones take about 0.5%. The sequence derives from a man aged 30 to 45 in good health and CMV-seronegative. The sequenced sample consisted of PBMCs.

The CDR3 loop is CATGTSGTGQFF. As DNA, the CDR3 is TGTGCCACCGGGACTAGCGGGACTGGGCAGTTCTTC. The chain combines TRBV6-5 with TRBJ2-1; 13 bases align to TRBD2. CDR1 is MNHEY, CDR2 SVGAGI, per germline. Trimming cost V 10 bases and J 12 bases; bases outside gene matches: 6. The CDR3 contains 12 residues.